This entry is about one T cell receptor beta chain. Which antigen it targets is not known. No much larger clone exists at a distance of one base, and base qualities are not known. Trimmed from V: 5 bases; trimmed from J: 0 bases; junction bases lacking a gene match: 4. The CDR3 runs 14 amino acids, cysteine and phenylalanine included. Just the 42-base CDR3 DNA is kept, in frame starting at base 1. The CDR1 and CDR2 encoded by the germline V gene are SGHAT and FQNNGV. The immunoSEQ Assay, a bias-controlled multiplex PCR, was used to amplify TCRbeta CDR3 regions from genomic DNA. Turning to the authors' computational methods: The number of nucleated cells in each sample was estimated by amplification of reference gene primers within the assay. Sequence reads were collapsed and filtered to measure the absolute abundance of every unique TCRbeta CDR3 rearrangement. Productive Simpson clonality was computed per sample as the square root of Simpson's diversity index over productive rearrangements. TCRdb's version of the immuneACCESS table is confined to in-frame rearrangements and falls short of the full clone set. An unresolved V gene accounts for under half of the shortfall where checked; the remainder is of unknown origin. That table supplies the V and J calls and clone size; D and trimming were determined from the DNA. The sample yields fewer than 400,000 clones; approximately 92% were counted once. Jointly, the top ten make up about 18% of the sample.

Participants in the prospective study were aged roughly 18 to 100 years, lived in over 20 United States geographic areas, and enrolled through a virtual design. In the prospective study, cohorts were assigned on the basis of participant-reported clinical history obtained from a screening survey and a study questionnaire. For ImmuneRACE Cohort 3, a participant was defined as recovered based on two consecutive negative NP/OP PCR tests, clearance by a healthcare professional, or resolution of symptoms. In the prospective study, mobile phlebotomists collected whole blood, serum and a nasopharyngeal or oropharyngeal swab from each participant. Prospective study participants could optionally give additional blood draws and questionnaires over a roughly 2-month period. Blood samples from the prospective study were shipped frozen or at room temperature prior to DNA extraction. The sample originates from a study of blood T cell repertoires in COVID-19 (TCRdb year 2020). Turning to the overall study: The collaborator samples originated in the United States, Italy and Spain and spanned the acute and convalescent phases of COVID-19. Where available, HLA class I and class II types were obtained from metadata supplied by the sample provider rather than from assay-based typing. The repertoires were made available in a free public database intended to serve as a resource for research on the immune response to SARS-CoV-2. The material from the prospective study consisted of cDNA or gDNA derived from T cells, B-cell-depleted T cells, or PBMCs. A de-identified subject ID, COVID-19 status, age in years and sex were almost always included in the sample metadata. The samples were drawn from two sources: the first 160 participants of the ongoing ImmuneRACE study, and 1,000 to 1,500 subjects contributed by 6 global collaborators. The dataset comprised deeply sampled blood TCRbeta repertoires from subjects exposed to, actively infected with, or recovered from COVID-19.

Findings and caveats that apply to the study as a whole: The quantity of clinical and demographic metadata differed by source and by participant and was supplied without curation.

The TCR originated in a woman under 40 who had recovered from COVID-19. The receptor chain draws on TRBV11-2 and TRBJ2-7; 7 central nucleotides agree with TRBD2. The sample was PBMCs or T cells enriched from blood (not recorded which). The CDR3 region: CASSQTSASYEQYF. The nucleotides read TGTGCCAGCAGCCAAACTAGCGCCTCCTACGAGCAGTACTTC.